This T cell receptor beta chain was found in a study of control samples from healthy donors and cancer patients. TCRdb keeps only in-frame clones here, not all; method: immunoSEQ multiplex PCR. The sample carries roughly 70,000 clones, nearly 85% recorded once. The clonotype was recovered from a man aged 50 to 59 in good health. The sample comprised blood.

The CDR3 reads CAWRRDRASSGANVLTF. The DNA for the CDR3 is TGTGCCTGGAGAAGAGACAGGGCGAGCTCTGGGGCCAACGTCCTGACTTTC. J is TRBJ2-6 and V is TRBV30, with TRBD1 matching over 7 bases. Unmatched junction bases numbered 8, after V lost 3 bases and J lost 0 bases. The CDR3 is 17 residues long. Germline loops: CDR1 GTSNPN, CDR2 SVGIG (reference sequence).